These 21 T cell receptor beta chains originate from one sample sequenced in a study of CD8 T cells in ankylosing spondylitis. TCRdb recomputed calls from the 5' RACE reads with MiXCR, one row per CDR3 protein. The table includes 150,000 to 200,000 distinct CDR3 sequences, approximately 10% detected once. Material for sequencing was blood, either unsorted or a sorted T cell fraction (not recorded which). Every receptor here comes from a male donor with ankylosing spondylitis or in good health (not recorded which).

This clonotype occurred a few times. The V gene is TRBV6-1, the J gene TRBJ2-2; 12 bases are a match to TRBD1. The J segment lost 4 bases and the V segment lost 11 bases, leaving 5 bases of the junction unmatched. CDR1 and CDR2 (germline): MNHNS, SASEGT. The CDR3 loop spans 14 amino acids. The CDR3 DNA follows: TGTGCCTCGAGGGACAGGGGGCGCACCGGGGAGCTGTTTTTT. Its protein is CASRDRGRTGELFF.

The V call is TRBV5-1, the J call TRBJ1-1; D ambiguous. The CDR3 extends over 15 amino acids. CDR1 is SGHRS, CDR2 YFSETQ, per germline. With 0 bases removed from V and 4 bases from J, the gap between germline ends came to 13 bases. The CDR3 region has the DNA TGCGCCAGCAGCTTGGAAGGGATCAGGAGCACTGAAGCTTTCTTT. Amino acid sequence: CASSLEGIRSTEAFF. The complete variable domain, with remaining parts taken from reference TRBV5-1 and TRBJ1-1, reads KAGVTQTPRYLIKTRGQQVTLSCSPISGHRSVSWYQQTPGQGLQFLFEYFSETQRNKGNFPGRFSGRQFSNSRSEMNVSTLELGDSALYLCASSLEGIRSTEAFFGQGTRLTVV.

This clonotype was seen at least ten times. The chain joins TRBV12-3 or TRBV12-4 to TRBJ2-7, with D uncertain. This CDR3 has 14 amino acids. V lost 7 bases, J lost 3 bases, and 16 bases lay in between. CDR3: CASTATVADYEQYF. The CDR3 nucleotides read TGTGCCAGCACCGCGACCGTCGCCGACTACGAGCAGTACTTC.

This sequence joins TRBV7-9 and TRBJ1-6; D gene ambiguous. This CDR3 contains 15 residues. In germline, CDR1 is SEHNR, CDR2 FQNEAQ (reference sequence). With 5 bases removed from V and 0 bases from J, the gap between germline ends came to 8 bases. CDR3 sequence reads: CASSPGSSYNSPLHF. The CDR3 DNA sequence: TGTGCCAGCAGCCCCGGATCCTCCTATAATTCACCCCTCCACTTT.

This clonotype was counted at least ten times. The V and J genes are TRBV6-1 and TRBJ2-7; maybe TRBD1 (6 bases). The CDR3 extends over 14 amino acids. Trimming cost V 5 bases and J 2 bases, with 13 bases left between them. Per germline, CDR1 MNHNS and CDR2 SASEGT. This CDR3 is CASSLHPGAYEQYF. For the CDR3, the DNA is TGTGCCAGCAGTCTCCATCCAGGGGCCTACGAGCAGTACTTC.

This chain uses TRBV12-3 or TRBV12-4 with TRBJ1-2; no clear D. This CDR3 spans 15 amino acids. Trimming cost V 3 bases and J 4 bases, with 15 bases left between them. In nucleotides, the CDR3 is TGTGCCAGCAGTTTTAACGTAGAGGTCCTCTATGGCTACACCTTC. Translation: CASSFNVEVLYGYTF.

This clonotype has ten or more counts. The chain couples TRBV5-1 to TRBJ2-2; the D gene could be TRBD1 or TRBD2 (6 bases each). CDR3 size: 14 residues. The germline gives CDR1 SGHRS, CDR2 YFSETQ. V was clipped by 4 bases and J by 1 base, with 8 bases between them. CDR3 nucleotides: TGCGCCAGCAGCGCGGGACAGAACACCGGGGAGCTGTTTTTT. Translated, it gives CASSAGQNTGELFF.

J is TRBJ1-1 and V is TRBV3-1; D is ambiguous. Germline V lookup: CDR1 LGHDT, CDR2 YNNKEL (reference sequence). The CDR3 extends over 15 amino acids. Trimming shortened V by 0 bases and J by 2 bases, and 10 bases separated the two germline ends. CDR3 DNA sequence: TGTGCCAGCAGCCAAGATTGGGGAGGAAACACTGAAGCTTTCTTT. Translating it yields CASSQDWGGNTEAFF.

This clonotype came up a few times. V usage is TRBV7-6 and J usage is TRBJ2-1; no reliable D call. The germline V gene has CDR1 SGHVS and CDR2 FNYEAQ. The CDR3 consists of 15 residues. Trimming took off 2 bases at V and 6 bases at J, with 14 bases between the two ends. CDR3 coding DNA: TGTGCCAGCAGCTTAAGTGGAGCCAGAAGCAATGAGCAGTTCTTC. Translated: CASSLSGARSNEQFF. The variable domain in full, completed from reference TRBV7-6 and TRBJ2-1, reads GAGVSQSPRYKVTKRGQDVALRCDPISGHVSLYWYRQALGQGPEFLTYFNYEAQQDKSGLPNDRFSAERPEGSISTLTIQRTEQRDSAMYRCASSLSGARSNEQFFGPGTRLTVL.

This clonotype was recorded at least ten times. The chain links TRBV6-5 to TRBJ2-7; D uncertain. The V end lost 2 bases, the J end lost 4 bases, and 3 bases lay between the germline ends. Germline V gene lookup returns CDR1 MNHEY and CDR2 SVGAGI. This CDR3 contains 11 residues. The DNA for the CDR3 is TGTGCCAGCAGTTACCTTTACGAGCAGTACTTC. Amino acids: CASSYLYEQYF.

The chain couples TRBV24-1 to TRBJ2-1; 7 nucleotides match TRBD2. Trimming cost V 5 bases and J 5 bases; bases outside gene matches: 5. This CDR3 is 14 amino acids long. In germline, CDR1 is KGHDR, CDR2 SFDVKD. CDR3 coding DNA: TGTGCCACCAGTGTTGGGGGGGGGAACAATGAGCAGTTCTTC. Protein sequence: CATSVGGGNNEQFF.

This clonotype was picked up many times. V usage is TRBV29-1 and J usage is TRBJ2-2; 8 nucleotides line up with TRBD2. In germline, CDR1 is SQVTM, CDR2 ANQGSEA. Unmatched junction bases numbered 8, after V lost 0 bases and J lost 2 bases. The CDR3 has 17 residues. CDR3 amino acids: CSVEDGPGRGNTGELFF. The CDR3 DNA is TGCAGCGTTGAAGATGGGCCCGGGAGGGGTAACACCGGGGAGCTGTTTTTT.

The rearrangement uses TRBV21-1 and TRBJ1-1. TRBV21-1 constitutes a pseudogene. The CDR3 is 16 residues long. The CDR3 loop is CASSKSESSSNTEAFF. The CDR3 DNA follows: TGTGCCAGCAGCAAGTCAGAGAGTTCATCGAACACTGAAGCTTTCTTT.

This clonotype was picked up a small number of times. This rearrangement joins TRBV5-1 to TRBJ2-5, with D perhaps matching TRBD1 or TRBD2 (5 bases each). The CDR3 runs to 14 residues. Trimming left V 3 bases short and J 5 bases short, with 14 bases between. Germline V gene data show CDR1 as SGHRS and CDR2 as YFSETQ. DNA of the CDR3: TGCGCCAGCAGCTCGGGACCTCCTCGTGAGACCCAGTACTTC. It codes for CASSSGPPRETQYF. The whole variable domain, filled in from reference TRBV5-1 and TRBJ2-5, reads KAGVTQTPRYLIKTRGQQVTLSCSPISGHRSVSWYQQTPGQGLQFLFEYFSETQRNKGNFPGRFSGRQFSNSRSEMNVSTLELGDSALYLCASSSGPPRETQYFGPGTRLLVL.

In this sample, this clonotype turned up many times. The V gene is TRBV27, the J gene TRBJ2-1; either TRBD1 or TRBD2 may supply D (5 bases each). The V gene lost 7 bases and the J gene lost 5 bases, with 18 bases spanning the gap. Germline V gene lookup returns CDR1 MNHEY and CDR2 SMNVEV (reference sequence). This CDR3 has 15 amino acids. CDR3 DNA sequence: TGTGCCAGCACCTCAATGGGGACCGAAGACAATGAGCAGTTCTTC. Encoded protein: CASTSMGTEDNEQFF.

The CDR3 protein is CASSRDWYEQYF. The CDR3 DNA is TGTGCCAGCTCTCGGGACTGGTACGAGCAGTACTTC. This rearrangement joins TRBV18 to TRBJ2-7; D might be TRBD2 (6 bases). There are 12 residues in the CDR3. V shed 6 bases and J shed 4 bases, with 10 bases lying between them. In germline, CDR1 is KGHSH, CDR2 LQKENI.

This clonotype has a handful of counts. V is TRBV28 and J is TRBJ2-7; 7 positions match TRBD1. Germline CDR1 is MDHEN and CDR2 is SYDVKM. This CDR3 comprises 15 residues. CDR3 DNA sequence: TGTGCGACTACAAGGGGGCAGGAGAGCTCCTACGAGCAGTACTTC. It is translated as CATTRGQESSYEQYF. The full variable domain, its missing parts supplied by reference TRBV28 and TRBJ2-7, is DVKVTQSSRYLVKRTGEKVFLECVQDMDHENMFWYRQDPGLGLRLIYFSYDVKMKEKGDIPEGYSVSREKKERFSLILESASTNQTSMYLCATTRGQESSYEQYFGPGTRLTVT.

This clonotype was counted at least ten times. At one end, the junction sequence differs from germline, possibly due to a read error. This rearrangement joins TRBV5-1 to TRBJ2-4, with a tentative D call TRBD2 (6 bases). CDR1 is SGHRS and CDR2 is YFSETQ in the germline V gene. The CDR3 length is 12 residues. CDR3: CASSLRDSQLHF. CDR3 nucleotides: TGCGCCAGCAGCCTCAGGGACTCCCAACTCCACTTC. The variable domain in full, completed from reference TRBV5-1 and TRBJ2-4, reads KAGVTQTPRYLIKTRGQQVTLSCSPISGHRSVSWYQQTPGQGLQFLFEYFSETQRNKGNFPGRFSGRQFSNSRSEMNVSTLELGDSALYLCASSLRDSQLHFGAGTRLSVL.

This clonotype was seen a few times. The gene calls are TRBV6-1 and TRBJ2-3; TRBD2 matches 8 bases. The ends lost 4 bases at V and 2 bases at J; junction bases unmatched: 14. Germline-derived CDR1 and CDR2 are MNHNS and SASEGT. The CDR3 runs 18 residues. The CDR3 DNA is TGTGCCAGCAGTGGCCTCGGATTGTGGCGGGAGGCCACAGATACGCAGTATTTT. Translating gives CASSGLGLWREATDTQYF.

This clonotype was observed at least ten times. V gene TRBV3-1 combines with J gene TRBJ2-3, with 9 bases identical to TRBD1. The CDR3 spans 16 residues. With 0 bases clipped from V and 4 bases from J, the junction kept 5 bases outside the gene matches. CDR1 and CDR2 from the germline V gene are LGHDT and YNNKEL (reference sequence). CDR3 bases: TGTGCCAGCAGCCAAGATCGGACAGGGGTAGCAGATACGCAGTATTTT. This codes for CASSQDRTGVADTQYF.

This clonotype was seen more than once but under ten times. V usage is TRBV7-2 and J usage is TRBJ1-1; TRBD1 matches 7 bases. The V and J ends lost 2 bases and 3 bases, in that order; junction bases with no gene match: 6. CDR1 SGHTA and CDR2 FQGNSA come from the germline V gene. The CDR3 loop spans 15 amino acids. CDR3 nucleotide sequence: TGTGCCAGCAGCTTACGGTCAGGGGGGGACACTGAAGCTTTCTTT. Translation: CASSLRSGGDTEAFF. The variable domain in full, with the rest retrieved from reference TRBV7-2 and TRBJ1-1, is GAGVSQSPSNKVTEKGKDVELRCDPISGHTALYWYRQSLGQGLEFLIYFQGNSAPDKSGLPSDRFSAERTGGSVSTLTIQRTQQEDSAVYLCASSLRSGGDTEAFFGQGTRLTVV.